This entry is about one T cell receptor (beta chain). Germline V lookup: CDR1 SGHAT, CDR2 FQNNGV. This CDR3 has 15 residues. After removal of 2 bases from V and 6 bases from J, the junction contained 8 bases not matched to a gene. This record comes from a study of T cell changes during pregnancy in multiple sclerosis. TCRdb's table, derived via immunoSEQ multiplex PCR, lists solely in-frame clones and lacks some. The data contain about 92,000 clones, roughly 92% of them singletons. The sample here was peripheral blood, taken in the first trimester of pregnancy. V and J are TRBV11-2 and TRBJ2-7, with TRBD2 identical over 9 bases. The receptor was derived from a female donor with multiple sclerosis, enrolled in a pregnancy study. The CDR3 DNA follows: TGTGCCAGCAGCTTATTGGCGGGAGGGCCAGGCGAGCAGTACTTC. Translation gives CASSLLAGGPGEQYF.